The sequence of this T cell receptor beta chain was determined in a study of T cells in Graves' hyperthyroidism and ophthalmopathy. Germline V gene data show CDR1 as SEHNR and CDR2 as FQNEAQ (reference sequence). This CDR3 is 13 amino acids long. The V end lost 5 bases, the J end lost 5 bases, and 12 bases lay between the germline ends. Study-wide results and limits: Blood also contained most expanded thyroid clonotypes above 0.001. A model built on 13 V-J features separated ophthalmopathy from stable hyperthyroidism.

Regions amplified from RNA transcripts were the TCR beta CDR3 regions. The HTBI primer set drove a first-round RT-PCR of the TCR CDR3. TCRdb re-derived calls from the multiplex PCR reads in MiXCR, one entry per CDR3 protein. The repertoire holds almost 350,000 distinct CDR3 sequences, approximately 18% seen once, with around 15% in the top ten. This clonotype was detected ten times or more. Its matching antigen is unknown. This sequence was found in a woman between 40 and 55 years old with Graves' ophthalmopathy. The sample was blood. This sequence joins TRBV7-9 and TRBJ2-5, with TRBD2 as a possible D gene (5 bases). In DNA, the CDR3 is TGTGCCAGCAGCCCCGGGGTAGAGGAGACCCAGTACTTC. This sequence encodes CASSPGVEETQYF.